The subject of this entry is one T cell receptor beta chain. The target antigen is unknown. This record belongs to a study of shared clonotypes between healthy human individuals. For the study at large: A donor's plate count was three for CD4 naive and three for CD4 memory; CD8 naive had two and CD8 memory one. General study findings and limits: Among a handful of donors, roughly 5% of naive CD4 clonotypes were found in common.

Repertoires were generated with immunoSEQ multiplex PCR, while TCRdb's copy carries only in-frame clones and drops some. This table holds about 1.5 million clones, roughly 96% found once. Deletions cut 5 bases from V and 2 bases from J, with 10 bases between. This CDR3 comprises 14 residues. Germline CDR1 SGHRS, CDR2 YFSETQ. Sequencing was performed on naive CD4+ T cells sorted from blood. Subset of the sample: CD45RA+ positively selected. The genes are TRBV5-1 and TRBJ2-2; D call uncertain. This TCR was recovered from a man aged 25-45 years in good health. CDR3 protein: CASRARANTGELFF. In DNA, the CDR3 is TGCGCCAGCAGAGCCCGGGCCAACACCGGGGAGCTGTTTTTT.